This T cell receptor beta chain comes out of a study of shared clonotypes between healthy human individuals. Repertoires were generated with immunoSEQ multiplex PCR, while TCRdb's copy carries only in-frame clones and drops some. The data show around 980,000 clones, approximately 78% seen once. Among the donors, all were Caucasian adults who lived in Nashville, Tennessee. CD4+ cells yielded CD45RA+ naive and CD45RA-negative memory subsets. Germline V gene data show CDR1 as MNHNS and CDR2 as SASEGT. V trimming: 6 bases; J trimming: 6 bases; junction bases outside the gene matches: 7. CDR3 length: 13 residues.

This chain joins TRBV6-1 and TRBJ2-7, with TRBD1 matching 8 bases. The TCR originated in a man between 18 and 29 years old in good health. Some clones in this sample may be carry-over from other donors' samples. Sequencing input: memory CD4+ T cells from PBMCs. The subset denotes: CD45RA-negative fraction. The CDR3 sequence is CASSAETGGEQYF. The CDR3 coding sequence is TGTGCCAGCAGCGCTGAAACAGGGGGCGAGCAGTACTTC.